These T cell receptor beta chains were read from a single sample in a study of blood T cell repertoires in COVID-19. The protocol was immunoSEQ multiplex PCR, while the TCRdb copy is restricted to in-frame clones and leaves out a portion. The sample holds 140,000 or so clones, around 80% seen once. The specimen sequenced was peripheral blood. All receptors come from a man between 50 and 59 years old with acute or convalescent COVID-19. Both conserved end residues are part of each CDR3. D genes are given only for firm matches. The listing skips clone size in some rows; elsewhere it reads once, few, many or a size class.

j_call: TRBJ2-5; d_call: TRBD2; v_call: TRBV10-3; clone_size: few; cdr3_aa: CAISESVLAGNQETQYF; cdr3_nt: TGTGCCATCAGTGAGTCAGTTCTAGCGGGGAATCAAGAGACCCAGTACTTC
j_call: TRBJ1-1; d_call: .; v_call: TRBV5-6; clone_size: .; cdr3_aa: CASSFPQGDTEAFF; cdr3_nt: TGTGCCAGCAGCTTTCCACAGGGCGACACTGAAGCTTTCTTT
j_call: TRBJ2-1; d_call: .; v_call: TRBV18; clone_size: .; cdr3_aa: CASSLLGSSYNEQFF; cdr3_nt: TGTGCCAGCTCACTACTAGGGAGCTCCTACAATGAGCAGTTCTTC
j_call: TRBJ2-7; d_call: .; v_call: TRBV5-6; clone_size: .; cdr3_aa: CASAPRQGLEQYF; cdr3_nt: TGTGCCAGCGCTCCCCGGCAGGGGCTCGAGCAGTACTTC
j_call: TRBJ2-7; d_call: TRBD2; v_call: TRBV4-1; clone_size: .; cdr3_aa: CASSQPLLSPRGDSYEQYF; cdr3_nt: TGCGCCAGCAGCCAGCCCCTCCTTTCGCCGCGGGGGGACTCCTACGAGCAGTACTTC
j_call: TRBJ1-5; d_call: .; v_call: TRBV19; clone_size: .; cdr3_aa: CASSAPGGNQPQHF; cdr3_nt: TGTGCCAGTAGTGCCCCAGGGGGCAATCAGCCCCAGCATTTT
j_call: TRBJ2-7; d_call: TRBD1; v_call: TRBV18; clone_size: .; cdr3_aa: CASSPGQGLSYEQYF; cdr3_nt: TGTGCCAGCTCACCAGGACAGGGATTATCCTACGAGCAGTACTTC
j_call: TRBJ1-6; d_call: TRBD1; v_call: TRBV27; clone_size: .; cdr3_aa: CASSLSLTGVSPLHF; cdr3_nt: TGTGCCAGCAGTTTAAGTTTAACAGGGGTTTCACCCCTCCACTTT
j_call: TRBJ1-1; d_call: .; v_call: TRBV18; clone_size: .; cdr3_aa: CASSPLQGDTEAFF; cdr3_nt: TGTGCCAGCTCACCCTTACAGGGTGACACTGAAGCTTTCTTT
j_call: TRBJ2-7; d_call: TRBD1; v_call: TRBV11-2; clone_size: .; cdr3_aa: CASSLGQGDLSYEQYF; cdr3_nt: TGTGCCAGCAGCTTAGGACAGGGGGACCTCTCCTACGAGCAGTACTTC
j_call: TRBJ2-2; d_call: .; v_call: TRBV10-3; clone_size: once; cdr3_aa: CAMSRGGVNTGELFF; cdr3_nt: TGTGCCATGTCGCGCGGCGGGGTGAACACCGGGGAGCTGTTTTTT
j_call: TRBJ2-2; d_call: .; v_call: TRBV13; clone_size: few; cdr3_aa: CASSRDFPGELFF; cdr3_nt: TGTGCCAGCAGCCGGGACTTCCCCGGGGAGCTGTTTTTT
j_call: TRBJ1-2; d_call: TRBD1; v_call: TRBV30; clone_size: .; cdr3_aa: CAWSAHRGPSNYGYTF; cdr3_nt: TGTGCCTGGAGTGCGCACAGGGGCCCCTCTAACTATGGCTACACCTTC
j_call: TRBJ2-4; d_call: .; v_call: TRBV5-3; clone_size: .; cdr3_aa: CARSLGPGVYKNIQYF; cdr3_nt: TGTGCCAGAAGCTTGGGTCCAGGGGTATACAAAAACATTCAGTACTTC
j_call: TRBJ1-6; d_call: .; v_call: TRBV2; clone_size: once; cdr3_aa: CASSEEGDSPLHF; cdr3_nt: TGTGCCAGCAGTGAAGAGGGGGATTCACCCCTCCACTTT
j_call: TRBJ1-1; d_call: TRBD1; v_call: TRBV27; clone_size: .; cdr3_aa: CASGIGQAEAFF; cdr3_nt: TGTGCCAGCGGGATAGGACAGGCCGAAGCTTTCTTT
j_call: TRBJ2-4; d_call: .; v_call: TRBV28; clone_size: .; cdr3_aa: CASTQGIKNIQYF; cdr3_nt: TGTGCCAGCACGCAGGGAATCAAAAACATTCAGTACTTC
j_call: TRBJ2-5; d_call: .; v_call: TRBV18; clone_size: .; cdr3_aa: CASSAGYRETQYF; cdr3_nt: TGTGCCAGCTCGGCGGGGTATCGGGAGACCCAGTACTTC
j_call: TRBJ1-2; d_call: .; v_call: TRBV7-8; clone_size: .; cdr3_aa: CASSSAAGVGGYTF; cdr3_nt: TGTGCCAGCAGCTCCGCAGCAGGGGTGGGGGGCTACACCTTC
j_call: TRBJ2-1; d_call: TRBD2; v_call: TRBV7-2; clone_size: .; cdr3_aa: CASSSLAGVYNEQFF; cdr3_nt: TGTGCCAGCAGCTCACTAGCGGGGGTATACAATGAGCAGTTCTTC
j_call: TRBJ1-2; d_call: TRBD1; v_call: TRBV5-4; clone_size: .; cdr3_aa: CASSVTGEYGYTF; cdr3_nt: TGTGCCAGCAGCGTGACAGGGGAATATGGCTACACCTTC
j_call: TRBJ1-4; d_call: TRBD1; v_call: TRBV18; clone_size: .; cdr3_aa: CASSPWTGGNEKLFF; cdr3_nt: TGTGCCAGCTCACCTTGGACAGGTGGGAATGAAAAACTGTTTTTT
j_call: TRBJ2-1; d_call: TRBD2; v_call: TRBV5-1; clone_size: .; cdr3_aa: CASSSGTSGNNEQFF; cdr3_nt: TGCGCCAGCAGCTCCGGGACTAGCGGGAACAATGAGCAGTTCTTC
j_call: TRBJ1-2; d_call: .; v_call: TRBV5-4; clone_size: .; cdr3_aa: CASSLPGYQGYTF; cdr3_nt: TGTGCCAGCAGCCTCCCGGGGTATCAGGGCTACACCTTC
j_call: TRBJ1-2; d_call: .; v_call: TRBV24-1; clone_size: few; cdr3_aa: CATSDTTVLYGYTF; cdr3_nt: TGTGCCACCAGTGATACGACAGTTCTCTATGGCTACACCTTC
j_call: TRBJ2-1; d_call: .; v_call: TRBV18; clone_size: .; cdr3_aa: CASSPPSYNEQFF; cdr3_nt: TGTGCCAGCTCACCACCGTCTTACAATGAGCAGTTCTTC
j_call: TRBJ2-3; d_call: .; v_call: TRBV9; clone_size: .; cdr3_aa: CASSPSVYGDTQYF; cdr3_nt: TGTGCCAGCAGCCCCTCGGTATACGGAGATACGCAGTATTTT
j_call: TRBJ2-1; d_call: TRBD1; v_call: TRBV2; clone_size: .; cdr3_aa: CASRRGQERNEQFF; cdr3_nt: TGTGCCAGCAGGCGGGGACAGGAGAGGAATGAGCAGTTCTTC
j_call: TRBJ2-2; d_call: .; v_call: TRBV6-5; clone_size: .; cdr3_aa: CASIPGTGELFF; cdr3_nt: TGTGCCAGCATTCCGGGTACCGGGGAGCTGTTTTTT
j_call: TRBJ1-1; d_call: .; v_call: TRBV6-5; clone_size: .; cdr3_aa: CASSLQVSNTEAFF; cdr3_nt: TGTGCCAGCAGCCTACAGGTTTCGAACACTGAAGCTTTCTTT
j_call: TRBJ1-1; d_call: .; v_call: TRBV6-5; clone_size: .; cdr3_aa: CASRWGTGRNPEAFF; cdr3_nt: TGTGCCAGCCGCTGGGGAACAGGGAGAAATCCTGAAGCTTTCTTT
j_call: TRBJ1-3; d_call: TRBD1; v_call: TRBV5-1; clone_size: .; cdr3_aa: CASSLEQGAPGNTIYF; cdr3_nt: TGCGCCAGCAGCTTGGAGCAGGGGGCGCCTGGAAACACCATATATTTT
j_call: TRBJ2-3; d_call: .; v_call: TRBV9; clone_size: .; cdr3_aa: CASSTRGSSTDTQYF; cdr3_nt: TGTGCCAGCAGCACCCGGGGGTCTAGCACAGATACGCAGTATTTT
j_call: TRBJ1-4; d_call: .; v_call: TRBV11-1; clone_size: .; cdr3_aa: CASLKEEGLREKLFF; cdr3_nt: TGTGCCAGCCTCAAGGAGGAGGGGCTCCGAGAAAAACTGTTTTTT
j_call: TRBJ2-5; d_call: TRBD2; v_call: TRBV7-3; clone_size: .; cdr3_aa: CASSPGLAGGHQETQYF; cdr3_nt: TGTGCCAGCAGCCCCGGACTAGCGGGGGGACACCAAGAGACCCAGTACTTC
j_call: TRBJ1-4; d_call: .; v_call: TRBV10-3; clone_size: few; cdr3_aa: CAISQGSNEKLFF; cdr3_nt: TGTGCCATCAGTCAGGGGTCTAATGAAAAACTGTTTTTT
j_call: TRBJ1-4; d_call: TRBD1; v_call: TRBV9; clone_size: .; cdr3_aa: CASSPGGRSSTNEKLFF; cdr3_nt: TGTGCCAGCAGCCCAGGGGGCAGGTCCTCAACTAATGAAAAACTGTTTTTT
j_call: TRBJ1-1; d_call: TRBD1; v_call: TRBV29-1; clone_size: few; cdr3_aa: CSATRDRDTEAFF; cdr3_nt: TGCAGCGCGACCCGGGACAGGGACACTGAAGCTTTCTTT
j_call: TRBJ1-1; d_call: .; v_call: TRBV11-2; clone_size: .; cdr3_aa: CASSPQVATEAFF; cdr3_nt: TGTGCCAGCAGTCCACAGGTGGCCACTGAAGCTTTCTTT
j_call: TRBJ2-3; d_call: TRBD2; v_call: TRBV10-3; clone_size: .; cdr3_aa: CAISGGAGSVSTDTQYF; cdr3_nt: TGTGCCATCAGTGGAGGAGCGGGGTCCGTAAGCACAGATACGCAGTATTTT
j_call: TRBJ1-1; d_call: TRBD1; v_call: TRBV30; clone_size: .; cdr3_aa: CAWGPRDRVGGGTEAFF; cdr3_nt: TGTGCCTGGGGCCCCCGGGACAGGGTAGGGGGTGGCACTGAAGCTTTCTTT
j_call: TRBJ1-3; d_call: .; v_call: TRBV3-1/TRBV3-2; clone_size: .; cdr3_aa: CASSLRQSGNTIYF; cdr3_nt: TGTGCCAGCAGCCTAAGACAGTCTGGAAACACCATATATTTT
j_call: TRBJ2-1; d_call: TRBD2; v_call: TRBV2; clone_size: .; cdr3_aa: CASSPRLAAEQFF; cdr3_nt: TGTGCCAGCAGCCCCCGACTAGCGGCCGAGCAGTTCTTC
j_call: TRBJ1-1; d_call: .; v_call: TRBV7-8; clone_size: .; cdr3_aa: CASSLAGGSVSTEAFF; cdr3_nt: TGTGCCAGCAGCTTAGCCGGGGGATCGGTCAGCACTGAAGCTTTCTTT
j_call: TRBJ2-3; d_call: .; v_call: TRBV7-3; clone_size: .; cdr3_aa: CASTGNDDTQYF; cdr3_nt: TGTGCCAGCACAGGGAACGATGATACGCAGTATTTT
j_call: TRBJ2-1; d_call: TRBD2; v_call: TRBV19; clone_size: few; cdr3_aa: CASRELAGVNNEQFF; cdr3_nt: TGTGCCAGTAGAGAACTAGCGGGGGTGAACAATGAGCAGTTCTTC
j_call: TRBJ2-7; d_call: .; v_call: TRBV9; clone_size: once; cdr3_aa: CASSVSGTHYEQYF; cdr3_nt: TGTGCCAGCAGCGTCTCAGGGACACACTACGAGCAGTACTTC
j_call: TRBJ2-2; d_call: TRBD1; v_call: TRBV13; clone_size: once; cdr3_aa: CASSLNRDRGRELFF; cdr3_nt: TGTGCCAGCAGCTTAAACCGGGACAGGGGCCGGGAGCTGTTTTTT
j_call: TRBJ2-5; d_call: .; v_call: TRBV3-1/TRBV3-2; clone_size: .; cdr3_aa: CASSPPWGVETQYF; cdr3_nt: TGTGCCAGCAGCCCCCCGTGGGGGGTAGAGACCCAGTACTTC
j_call: TRBJ1-5; d_call: .; v_call: TRBV27; clone_size: .; cdr3_aa: CASSLGRGLGQPQHF; cdr3_nt: TGTGCCAGCAGTTTGGGTAGGGGCTTGGGTCAGCCCCAGCATTTT
j_call: TRBJ2-1; d_call: TRBD2; v_call: TRBV5-4; clone_size: once; cdr3_aa: CASSAGTSGNNEQFF; cdr3_nt: TGTGCCAGCAGCGCGGGGACTAGCGGAAACAATGAGCAGTTCTTC
j_call: TRBJ1-6; d_call: .; v_call: TRBV11-2; clone_size: few; cdr3_aa: CASSFQFSPLHF; cdr3_nt: TGTGCCAGCAGCTTTCAATTTTCACCCCTCCACTTT
j_call: TRBJ2-3; d_call: .; v_call: TRBV27; clone_size: .; cdr3_aa: CASSLQGKDTQYF; cdr3_nt: TGTGCCAGCAGTTTGCAGGGGAAAGATACGCAGTATTTT